This passage covers 30 T cell receptor beta chains from one sample sequenced in a study of OX40 agonist ivuxolimab in advanced cancers. Repertoires were generated with immunoSEQ multiplex PCR, while TCRdb's copy carries only in-frame clones and drops some. The sample has some 73,000 clones, approximately 86% seen once; the top ten hold approximately 7.7%. This material consisted of CD4+ or CD8+ T cells sorted from blood, taken in a trial of the OX40 agonist ivuxolimab. These TCRs come from an adult with an advanced solid tumor such as melanoma, head and neck, liver or kidney cancer.

The chain links TRBV5-1 to TRBJ2-7; D is undetermined. CDR1 is SGHRS and CDR2 is YFSETQ in the germline V gene. Trimming cost V 3 bases and J 6 bases, with 10 bases left between them. This CDR3 spans 12 amino acids. Here the CDR3 DNA reads TGCGCCAGCAGCTCCGGCGGTCCCGAGCAGTACTTC. Protein product: CASSSGGPEQYF.

The chain employs TRBV7-9 and TRBJ1-2, with a possible D match to TRBD1 (6 bases). This CDR3 spans 17 amino acids. Trimming took off 1 base at V and 4 bases at J, with 19 bases between the two ends. Germline lookup yields CDR1 SEHNR and CDR2 FQNEAQ (reference sequence). CDR3 in DNA: TGTGCCAGCAGCTTAGAAGCGGGGGCCTTGCTCAGCTATGGCTACACCTTC. Protein product: CASSLEAGALLSYGYTF.

J is TRBJ2-3 and V is TRBV11-1, with TRBD1 matching over 10 bases. The CDR3 is made up of 16 amino acids. V was pared by 3 bases and J by 6 bases, with 9 bases of the junction left unmatched. The germline CDR1 and CDR2 sequences are SGHAT and FQDESV (reference sequence). The CDR3 loop reads CASSFGQGGPVDTQYF. The CDR3 bases are TGTGCCAGCAGCTTCGGACAGGGGGGCCCAGTGGATACGCAGTATTTT.

The rearrangement links TRBV4-1 to TRBJ2-7; D not resolved. Germline V lookup: CDR1 MGHRA, CDR2 YSYEKL. The CDR3 runs 15 residues. V lost 0 bases and J lost 4, with 13 bases in between. CDR3 sequence reads: CASSQDLGSLYEQYF. The CDR3 coding sequence is TGCGCCAGCAGCCAAGATCTGGGGTCACTTTACGAGCAGTACTTC.

The chain couples TRBV4-2 to TRBJ1-1; D remains unclear. Trimming took off 5 bases at V and 3 bases at J, with 10 bases between the two ends. CDR1 is LGHNA and CDR2 is YNFKEQ in the germline V gene. The CDR3 loop spans 13 amino acids. The CDR3, as DNA: TGTGCCAGCAGCTTGGGCCGGTACACTGAAGCTTTCTTT. As protein: CASSLGRYTEAFF.

In its sample, this clone was seen once. The chain links TRBV11-3 to TRBJ2-7; D tentatively reads TRBD1 or TRBD2 (5 bases each). Germline values: CDR1 SGHNT, CDR2 YENEEA. The V end was cut by 5 bases, the J end by 1 base, with 12 bases between. The CDR3 is 14 amino acids. The CDR3 loop reads CASSLWDLSYEQYF. CDR3 nucleotide sequence: TGTGCCAGCAGCCTTTGGGACCTTTCCTACGAGCAGTACTTC.

This chain links TRBV2 with TRBJ1-2, with TRBD1 as a possible D gene (5 bases). Trimming removed 5 bases from V and 2 bases from J, with 15 bases in between. The CDR3 extends over 15 amino acids. Germline CDR1 and CDR2: SNHLY and FYNNEI. The CDR3: CASSPDRSANYGYTF. The CDR3 coding sequence is TGTGCCAGCAGTCCAGACAGAAGCGCGAACTATGGCTACACCTTC.

V usage is TRBV6-6 and J usage is TRBJ2-3, with D unclear. This CDR3 spans 13 amino acids. From germline, CDR1 is MNHNY and CDR2 SVGAGI (reference sequence). The V end lost 7 bases, the J end lost 0 bases, and 8 bases lay between the germline ends. The CDR3 reads CASNPRSTDTQYF. Here the CDR3 DNA reads TGTGCCAGCAATCCGAGAAGCACAGATACGCAGTATTTT.

The rearrangement joins TRBV6-1 to TRBJ1-4; TRBD1 agrees at 10 bases. The V segment lost 6 bases and the J segment 6 bases; nucleotides outside the gene matches: 4. The germline gives CDR1 MNHNS, CDR2 SASEGT. The CDR3 covers 14 residues. The CDR3: CASRQTGGDEKLFF. The DNA for the CDR3 is TGTGCCAGCAGACAGACAGGGGGCGATGAAAAACTGTTTTTT.

The V and J genes are TRBV7-2 and TRBJ2-7; possible D gene TRBD1, 8 bases. CDR3 size: 15 residues. The germline gives CDR1 SGHTA, CDR2 FQGNSA. Trimming took off 6 bases at V and 3 bases at J, with 18 bases between the two ends. The CDR3, as DNA: TGTGCCAGCAGTCGACAGGGGAGGGTCGACTACGAGCAGTACTTC. Encoded protein: CASSRQGRVDYEQYF. The full variable domain, completed using reference TRBV7-2 and TRBJ2-7, is GAGVSQSPSNKVTEKGKDVELRCDPISGHTALYWYRQSLGQGLEFLIYFQGNSAPDKSGLPSDRFSAERTGGSVSTLTIQRTQQEDSAVYLCASSRQGRVDYEQYFGPGTRLTVT.

V is TRBV21-1 and J is TRBJ2-7; the table assigns TRBD2, which was not confirmed against the DNA. TRBV21-1 is a pseudogene. CDR3 length: 12 amino acids. DNA of the CDR3: TGTGCCAGCAACGGGGTACTCCACGAGCAGTACTTC. Amino acids: CASNGVLHEQYF.

This rearrangement joins TRBV27 to TRBJ2-7; TRBD2 agrees at 8 bases. The germline V gene has CDR1 MNHEY and CDR2 SMNVEV (reference sequence). This CDR3 is 17 amino acids long. V lost 4 bases, J lost 5 bases, and 16 bases stayed unmatched. The CDR3 loop is CASSSFGGRKAGDEQYF. The CDR3 nucleotides are TGTGCCAGCAGTTCCTTCGGGGGGCGTAAAGCGGGGGACGAGCAGTACTTC.

DNA of the CDR3: TGTGCCAGCAGTCTACTTAGCGGGAGCGTCGCCGGGGAGCTGTTTTTT. Its translation is CASSLLSGSVAGELFF. The gene calls are TRBV27 and TRBJ2-2; the match to TRBD2 covers 9 bases. The CDR3 sequence is 16 residues long. The germline CDR1 and CDR2 sequences are MNHEY and SMNVEV (reference sequence). Trimming took 5 bases from V and 6 from J; bases not matched to a gene: 10.

J is TRBJ1-4 and V is TRBV7-9; D call uncertain. Deletions cut 5 bases from V and 3 bases from J, with 7 bases between. This CDR3 region has 13 residues. From germline, CDR1 is SEHNR and CDR2 FQNEAQ (reference sequence). The CDR3 DNA reads as TGTGCCAGCAGCGGGGTACCTAATGAAAAACTGTTTTTT. Translation: CASSGVPNEKLFF.

The chain has TRBV5-1 and TRBJ2-7; 7 bases map to TRBD1. The CDR3 totals 16 residues. Trimming at V came to 0 bases and at J to 0 bases, leaving 6 bases not matched to a gene. Germline CDR1 and CDR2: SGHRS and YFSETQ. CDR3 loop: CASSLAGQVHSYEQYF. The CDR3 nucleotides are TGCGCCAGCAGCTTGGCCGGACAGGTCCACTCCTACGAGCAGTACTTC.

The chain employs TRBV6-1 and TRBJ1-2; TRBD1 matches at 8 bases. The CDR3 has 14 residues. The trim removed 6 bases at V and 3 bases at J, leaving 6 bases unmatched. Germline V gene sequence: CDR1 MNHNS, CDR2 SASEGT. The chain's CDR3 is CASRPTGGDYGYTF. CDR3 DNA: TGTGCCAGCAGGCCTACAGGGGGGGACTATGGCTACACCTTC.

The CDR3 DNA sequence: TGTGCCATCAGTGAGTCGGGACTATTCCTCTACGAGCAGTACTTC. Translation gives CAISESGLFLYEQYF. The chain combines TRBV10-3 with TRBJ2-7; 7 bases line up with TRBD2. J gave up 3 bases and V 0 bases, and 5 bases lay outside the gene matches. This CDR3 has 15 amino acids. CDR1 and CDR2 from the germline V gene are ENHRY and SYGVKD.

The gene calls are TRBV30 and TRBJ1-5; D is unresolved. Trimming cost V 5 bases and J 1 base, with 9 bases left between them. The CDR3 length is 13 residues. CDR1 and CDR2 (germline): GTSNPN, SVGIG (reference sequence). Here the CDR3 DNA reads TGTGCCTGGTCGTCGATAAGCAATCAGCCCCAGCATTTT. Protein: CAWSSISNQPQHF.

The J gene is TRBJ2-7, the V gene TRBV5-4; a possible D gene is TRBD1 (6 bases). V dropped 4 bases and J dropped 3 bases, with 14 bases sitting between them. This CDR3 spans 14 amino acids. CDR1 is SGHNT and CDR2 is YYREEE in the germline V gene (reference sequence). The CDR3 region is CASSLQTGDYEQYF. For the CDR3, the DNA is TGTGCCAGCAGCCTACAGACAGGAGACTACGAGCAGTACTTC.

The chain links TRBV11-2 to TRBJ2-7, with 7 bases fitting TRBD1. CDR1 is SGHAT, CDR2 FQNNGV, per germline. This CDR3 spans 13 amino acids. V shed 5 bases, J shed 3 bases, and the junction held 4 bases outside the gene matches. For the CDR3, the DNA is TGTGCCAGCAGCCGGGACAGAGACTACGAGCAGTACTTC. Its protein product is CASSRDRDYEQYF.

The V and J genes are TRBV15 and TRBJ2-5; perhaps TRBD1 as D (6 bases). CDR1 is LNHNV, CDR2 YYDKDF, per germline (reference sequence). This CDR3 region has 15 residues. V shed 1 base and J shed 3 bases, with 12 bases lying between them. CDR3 coding DNA: TGTGCCACCAGCAGAGTAAGGACAGCCGAAGAGACCCAGTACTTC. This encodes CATSRVRTAEETQYF.

J is TRBJ2-1 and V is TRBV6-1; the D is unclear. V gave up 2 bases and J gave up 4 bases, with 6 bases separating them. The CDR3 consists of 13 residues. CDR1 is MNHNS and CDR2 is SASEGT in the germline V gene. CDR3 bases: TGTGCCAGCAGTGAAATAGTGTACAATGAGCAGTTCTTC. Translation gives CASSEIVYNEQFF.

J is TRBJ2-7 and V is TRBV10-3; D perhaps matches TRBD1 (6 bases). The V and J ends lost 4 bases and 0 bases respectively, with 10 bases between them. Germline CDR1 is ENHRY and CDR2 is SYGVKD. There are 14 residues in the CDR3. CDR3 bases: TGTGCCATCAGTGGCCAGGGGCTCTCCTACGAGCAGTACTTC. The encoded protein is CAISGQGLSYEQYF.

The chain is built from TRBV14 and TRBJ2-6; no firm D call. With 5 bases removed from V and 0 bases from J, the gap between germline ends came to 8 bases. CDR1 is SGHDN, CDR2 FVKESK, per germline. The CDR3 is 15 amino acids. The CDR3 coding sequence is TGTGCCAGCAGCTACACAGCCTCTGGGGCCAACGTCCTGACTTTC. Its protein product is CASSYTASGANVLTF.

The CDR3 loop reads CASGKIQGWETQYF. The CDR3 DNA follows: TGTGCCAGCGGCAAAATACAGGGTTGGGAGACCCAGTACTTC. The chain joins TRBV27 to TRBJ2-5, with TRBD1 as a possible D gene (6 bases). Trimming shortened V by 8 bases and J by 5 bases, and 18 bases separated the two germline ends. The CDR3 consists of 14 residues. Germline values: CDR1 MNHEY, CDR2 SMNVEV (reference sequence).

The CDR3: CASSQPGGAPGEQFF. CDR3 coding DNA: TGCGCCAGCAGCCAACCCGGGGGGGCTCCGGGTGAGCAGTTCTTC. This chain links TRBV4-3 with TRBJ2-1; 8 nucleotides agree with TRBD2. The V and J ends lost 2 bases and 9 bases, in that order; junction bases with no gene match: 9. CDR3 length: 15 residues. The germline gives CDR1 LGHNA, CDR2 YSLEER.

This clone was seen more than once but under ten times. The DNA of the CDR3 is TGTGCCAGCAGAGGACAGGGGCTAGGCACTGAAGCTTTCTTT. Protein sequence: CASRGQGLGTEAFF. The rearrangement links TRBV6-4 to TRBJ1-1; 9 bases line up with TRBD1. V dropped 6 bases and J dropped 4; count of bases not matched to a gene: 6. The germline V gene has CDR1 MRHNA and CDR2 SNTAGT. CDR3 length: 14 residues.

The J gene is TRBJ1-1, the V gene TRBV7-3, with D unclear. In germline, CDR1 is SGHTA, CDR2 FQGTGA. The CDR3 totals 14 residues. V lost 0 bases and J 7 bases, leaving 12 bases between the germline ends. Here the CDR3 reads CASSLTGRDNEAFF. For the CDR3, the DNA is TGTGCCAGCAGCTTAACCGGACGGGATAATGAAGCTTTCTTT.

The J gene is TRBJ2-3, the V gene TRBV5-1; 7 positions match TRBD2. Germline CDR1 and CDR2: SGHRS and YFSETQ. J was trimmed by 0 bases and V by 9 bases; bases with no gene match: 4. This CDR3 has 13 amino acids. The CDR3 sequence: CATREGSTDTQYF. Written as DNA, the CDR3 is TGCGCCACCAGGGAGGGGAGCACAGATACGCAGTATTTT.

The CDR3, as DNA: TGCGCCAGCGCCTCGGGACCGGAAAACATTCAGTACTTC. Translation gives CASASGPENIQYF. J is TRBJ2-4 and V is TRBV10-1, with D perhaps being TRBD1 or TRBD2 (5 bases each). This CDR3 region has 13 residues. Germline V gene lookup returns CDR1 WNHNN and CDR2 SYGVQD (reference sequence). Trimming cost V 8 bases and J 5 bases, with 13 bases left between them.